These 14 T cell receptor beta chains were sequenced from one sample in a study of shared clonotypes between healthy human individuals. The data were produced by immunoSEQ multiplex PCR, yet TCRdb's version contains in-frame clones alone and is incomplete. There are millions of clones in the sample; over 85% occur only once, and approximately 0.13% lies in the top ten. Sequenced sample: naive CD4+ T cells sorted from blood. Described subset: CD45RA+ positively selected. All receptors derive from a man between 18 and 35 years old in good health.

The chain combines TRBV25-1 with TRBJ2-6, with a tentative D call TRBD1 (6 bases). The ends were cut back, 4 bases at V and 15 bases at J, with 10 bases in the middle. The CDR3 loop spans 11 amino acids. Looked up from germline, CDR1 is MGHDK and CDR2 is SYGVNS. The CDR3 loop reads CASSVQGDLTF. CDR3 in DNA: TGTGCCAGCAGTGTACAGGGCGACCTGACTTTC.

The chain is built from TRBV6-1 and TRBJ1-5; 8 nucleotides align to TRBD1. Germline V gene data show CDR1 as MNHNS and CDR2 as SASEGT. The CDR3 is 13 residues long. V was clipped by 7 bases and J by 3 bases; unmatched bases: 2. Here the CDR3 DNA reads TGTGCCAGCAAGACAGGGGACAATCAGCCCCAGCATTTT. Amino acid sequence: CASKTGDNQPQHF.

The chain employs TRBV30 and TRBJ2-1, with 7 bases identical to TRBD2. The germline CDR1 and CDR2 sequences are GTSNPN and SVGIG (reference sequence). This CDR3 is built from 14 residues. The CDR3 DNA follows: TGTACCGCGGGGGTTAGTCTAGTGTACAATGAGCAGTTCTTC. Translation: CTAGVSLVYNEQFF. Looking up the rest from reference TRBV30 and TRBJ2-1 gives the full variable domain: SQTIHQWPATLVQPVGSPLSLECTVEGTSNPNLYWYRQAAGRGLQLLFYSVGIGQISSEVPQNLSASRPQDRQFILSSKKLLLSDSGFYLCTAGVSLVYNEQFFGPGTRLTVL.

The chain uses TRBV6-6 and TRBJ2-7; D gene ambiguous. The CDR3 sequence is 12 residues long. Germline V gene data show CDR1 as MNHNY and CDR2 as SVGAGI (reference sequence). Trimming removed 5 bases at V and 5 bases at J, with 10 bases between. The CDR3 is CASSLELHEQYF. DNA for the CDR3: TGTGCCAGCAGTCTCGAGCTCCACGAGCAGTACTTC.

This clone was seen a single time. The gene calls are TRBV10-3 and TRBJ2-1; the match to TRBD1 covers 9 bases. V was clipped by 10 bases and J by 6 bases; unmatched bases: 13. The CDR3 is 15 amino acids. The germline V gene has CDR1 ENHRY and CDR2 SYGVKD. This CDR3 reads CATEAYGQGPNEQFF. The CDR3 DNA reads TGTGCCACGGAAGCTTACGGACAGGGGCCCAATGAGCAGTTCTTC.

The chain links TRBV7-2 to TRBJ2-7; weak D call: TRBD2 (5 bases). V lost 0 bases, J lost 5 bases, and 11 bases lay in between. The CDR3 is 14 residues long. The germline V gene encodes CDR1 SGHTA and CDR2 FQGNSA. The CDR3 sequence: CASSLAGVKNEQYF. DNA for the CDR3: TGTGCCAGCAGCTTAGCGGGAGTTAAGAACGAGCAGTACTTC.

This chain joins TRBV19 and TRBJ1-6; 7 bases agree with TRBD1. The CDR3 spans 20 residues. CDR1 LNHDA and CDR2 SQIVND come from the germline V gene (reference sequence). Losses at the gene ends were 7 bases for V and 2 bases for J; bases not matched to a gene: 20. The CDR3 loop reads CASKLGGLHYPPPYNSPLHF. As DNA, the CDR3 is TGTGCCAGTAAGTTAGGGGGCCTTCATTATCCTCCTCCCTATAATTCACCCCTCCACTTT.

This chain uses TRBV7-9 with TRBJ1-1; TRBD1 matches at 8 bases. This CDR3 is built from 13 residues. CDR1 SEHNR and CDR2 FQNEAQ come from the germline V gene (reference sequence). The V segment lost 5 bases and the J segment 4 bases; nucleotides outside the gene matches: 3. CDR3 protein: CASSKQGGTEAFF. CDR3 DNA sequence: TGTGCCAGCAGCAAACAGGGGGGCACTGAAGCTTTCTTT.

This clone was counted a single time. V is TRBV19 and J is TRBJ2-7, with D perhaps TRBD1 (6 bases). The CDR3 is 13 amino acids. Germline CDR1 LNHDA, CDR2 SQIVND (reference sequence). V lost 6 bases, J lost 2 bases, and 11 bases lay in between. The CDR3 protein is CASSETGPYEQYF. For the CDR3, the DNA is TGTGCCAGTAGCGAAACAGGGCCCTACGAGCAGTACTTC. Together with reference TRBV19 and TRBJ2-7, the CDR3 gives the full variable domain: DGGITQSPKYLFRKEGQNVTLSCEQNLNHDAMYWYRQDPGQGLRLIYYSQIVNDFQKGDIAEGYSVSREKKESFPLTVTSAQKNPTAFYLCASSETGPYEQYFGPGTRLTVT.

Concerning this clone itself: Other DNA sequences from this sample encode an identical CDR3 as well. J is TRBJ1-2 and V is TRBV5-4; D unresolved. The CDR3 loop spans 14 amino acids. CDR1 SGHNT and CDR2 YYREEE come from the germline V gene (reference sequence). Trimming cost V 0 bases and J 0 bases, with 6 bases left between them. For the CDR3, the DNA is TGTGCCAGCAGCTTGGGTACAGCTAACTATGGCTACACCTTC. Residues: CASSLGTANYGYTF.

In nucleotides, the CDR3 is TGCGCCAGCAGCTTGGGCGGGACCCGGGGCGGAGATGAGCAGTTCTTC. Protein sequence: CASSLGGTRGGDEQFF. V usage is TRBV5-1 and J usage is TRBJ2-1; a weak D match, TRBD2 (6 bases). The germline gives CDR1 SGHRS, CDR2 YFSETQ. Trimming removed 0 bases at V and 8 bases at J, with 18 bases between. The CDR3 length is 16 residues.

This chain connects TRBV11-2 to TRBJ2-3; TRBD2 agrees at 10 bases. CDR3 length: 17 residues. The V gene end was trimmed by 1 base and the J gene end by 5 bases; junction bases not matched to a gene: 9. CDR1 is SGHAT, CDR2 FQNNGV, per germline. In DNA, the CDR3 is TGTGCCAGCAGCTTAGCCCCCTCACTAGCGGGAATAGATACGCAGTATTTT. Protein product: CASSLAPSLAGIDTQYF. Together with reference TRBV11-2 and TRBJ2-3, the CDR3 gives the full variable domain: EAGVAQSPRYKIIEKRQSVAFWCNPISGHATLYWYQQILGQGPKLLIQFQNNGVVDDSQLPKDRFSAERLKGVDSTLKIQPAKLEDSAVYLCASSLAPSLAGIDTQYFGPGTRLTVL.

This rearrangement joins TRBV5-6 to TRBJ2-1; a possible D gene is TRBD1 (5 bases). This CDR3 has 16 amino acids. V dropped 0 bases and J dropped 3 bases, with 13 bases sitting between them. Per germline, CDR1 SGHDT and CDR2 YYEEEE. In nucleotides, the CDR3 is TGTGCCAGCAGCTTGGCTGAGACAGCCCTCTACAATGAGCAGTTCTTC. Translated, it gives CASSLAETALYNEQFF.

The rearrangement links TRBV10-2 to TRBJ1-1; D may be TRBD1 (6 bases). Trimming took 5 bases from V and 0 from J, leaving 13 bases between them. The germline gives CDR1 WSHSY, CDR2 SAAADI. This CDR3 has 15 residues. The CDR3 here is CASSQGTNMNTEAFF. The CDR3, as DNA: TGCGCCAGCAGTCAAGGGACAAATATGAACACTGAAGCTTTCTTT.